One sample yielded the 15 T cell receptor beta chains listed below, sequenced in a study of T cells after yellow fever vaccination. TCRdb ran MiXCR on the 5' RACE reads and lists one entry per CDR3 protein. The table has hundreds of thousands of distinct CDR3 sequences, 13% seen once. The sequences come from PBMCs, collected on the day of the yellow fever booster vaccination. Receptors were obtained from a man aged 25-45 years who received the YFV17D yellow fever vaccine.

CDR3 nucleotide sequence: TGTGCCACGGGACTAGCCGGATACGAGCAGTACTTC. Its translation: CATGLAGYEQYF. This chain joins TRBV15 and TRBJ2-7; 9 nucleotides agree with TRBD2. CDR1 is LNHNV and CDR2 is YYDKDF in the germline V gene (reference sequence). The CDR3 has 12 amino acids. Germline trimming cut 9 bases from V and 4 bases from J; bases unmatched to any gene: 4.

The J gene is TRBJ2-1, the V gene TRBV7-9, with D uncertain. The CDR3 sequence is 17 residues long. Germline V gene data show CDR1 as SEHNR and CDR2 as FQNEAQ (reference sequence). The V gene lost 0 bases and the J gene lost 1 base, with 13 bases spanning the gap. CDR3 coding DNA: TGTGCCAGCAGCTTAGCACTATTGACACTATCCTACAATGAGCAGTTCTTC. This gives the protein CASSLALLTLSYNEQFF.

The CDR3 bases are TGTGCCAGCAGTTACCTCGGCTCCTACAATGAGCAGTTCTTC. Protein sequence: CASSYLGSYNEQFF. The rearrangement uses TRBV6-2 or TRBV6-3 and TRBJ2-1; the D is unclear. The CDR3 is 14 amino acids. The germline V gene has CDR1 MNHEY and CDR2 SVGEGT. V was trimmed by 2 bases and J by 0 bases, leaving 5 bases between them.

The chain employs TRBV11-2 and TRBJ2-2; TRBD2 matches at 9 bases. Germline-derived CDR1 and CDR2 are SGHAT and FQNNGV. The CDR3 runs 15 residues. The V and J ends lost 0 bases and 8 bases, in that order; junction bases with no gene match: 4. CDR3 amino acids: CASSLEALAGGELFF. The CDR3, as DNA: TGTGCCAGCAGCTTAGAGGCTCTAGCGGGAGGGGAGCTGTTTTTT.

The sample holds a few counts of this clonotype. The V gene is TRBV15, the J gene TRBJ2-7; 7 bases are shared with TRBD2. Germline CDR1 LNHNV, CDR2 YYDKDF (reference sequence). Unmatched junction bases numbered 11, after V lost 4 bases and J lost 5 bases. The CDR3 consists of 15 residues. DNA for the CDR3: TGTGCCACCAGCATTTCCGGGACTAAATCGGACGAGCAGTACTTC. This gives the protein CATSISGTKSDEQYF.

The gene calls are TRBV11-2 and TRBJ2-3, with 9 nucleotides matching TRBD2. CDR3 length equals 18 residues. Germline V gene data show CDR1 as SGHAT and CDR2 as FQNNGV. The V segment lost 3 bases and the J segment 0 bases; nucleotides outside the gene matches: 10. CDR3 in amino acids: CASSFETSGPTSTDTQYF. In DNA form, the CDR3 reads TGTGCCAGCAGCTTCGAGACTAGCGGACCAACTAGCACAGATACGCAGTATTTT.

This clonotype was observed a handful of times. The chain has TRBV15 and TRBJ1-3; TRBD1 is a possible D gene (6 bases). The CDR3 totals 16 residues. Germline lookup yields CDR1 LNHNV and CDR2 YYDKDF (reference sequence). The V and J ends lost 4 bases and 2 bases respectively, with 15 bases between them. The CDR3 nucleotides are TGTGCCACCAGCAAAGTGGAACGGGGGCCTGGAAACACCATATATTTT. This sequence encodes CATSKVERGPGNTIYF.

The rearrangement uses TRBV5-6 and TRBJ1-2; possible D gene TRBD1, 5 bases. Trimming removed 0 bases from V and 6 bases from J, with 15 bases in between. The germline V gene encodes CDR1 SGHDT and CDR2 YYEEEE. The CDR3 has 15 amino acids. The CDR3 sequence: CASSLARWGADGYTF. The CDR3 DNA reads as TGTGCCAGCAGCTTGGCCCGATGGGGCGCAGATGGCTACACCTTC.

The V and J genes are TRBV15 and TRBJ2-7; either TRBD1 or TRBD2 may fit D (6 bases each). The germline V gene encodes CDR1 LNHNV and CDR2 YYDKDF (reference sequence). There are 15 residues in the CDR3. V lost 8 bases and J lost 2, with 19 bases in between. The CDR3 DNA sequence: TGTGCCACCGGGGGGCCGGGCGGACGTACCTACGAGCAGTACTTC. Translation gives CATGGPGGRTYEQYF.

The chain recombines TRBV7-4 with TRBJ1-5; D perhaps matches TRBD1 (6 bases). Between the trimmed V and J ends, which lost 5 bases and 0 bases, there was a span of 17 bases. The length of the CDR3 is 17 residues. The germline V gene has CDR1 SGHVT and CDR2 SQSDAQ. The CDR3, as DNA: TGTGCCAGCAGCCAAACCGGACAGCTCGGTAGCAATCAGCCCCAGCATTTT. Translation gives CASSQTGQLGSNQPQHF.

A word on this clonotype: Given a much more abundant clone one base away, this may be a read error. The chain joins TRBV18 to TRBJ2-3; TRBD2 aligns across 9 bases. V shed 6 bases, J shed 5 bases, and the junction held 12 bases outside the gene matches. Germline lookup yields CDR1 KGHSH and CDR2 LQKENI. The CDR3 covers 16 residues. The chain's CDR3 is CASSTQIAGVVDTQYF. The CDR3 DNA reads TGTGCCAGCTCCACACAGATAGCGGGAGTCGTAGATACGCAGTATTTT.

This clonotype came up a few times. V usage is TRBV6-2 or TRBV6-3 and J usage is TRBJ2-1, with TRBD2 as a possible D gene (5 bases). The V and J ends lost 5 bases and 4 bases respectively, with 15 bases between them. The CDR3 runs 15 residues. Germline V CDR1 and CDR2: MNHEY, SVGEGT. This CDR3 is CASSPTNPTYNEQFF. In nucleotides, the CDR3 is TGTGCCAGCAGTCCGACTAACCCGACATACAATGAGCAGTTCTTC.

The table lists this clonotype with many counts. This chain uses TRBV5-1 with TRBJ2-3, with D maybe TRBD2 (6 bases). The germline CDR1 and CDR2 sequences are SGHRS and YFSETQ. The CDR3 consists of 15 residues. Trimming took off 4 bases at V and 1 base at J, with 13 bases between the two ends. CDR3 DNA sequence: TGCGCCAGCAGCGCGGGGCAAATACGCACAGATACGCAGTATTTT. Encoded protein: CASSAGQIRTDTQYF.

The chain uses TRBV20-1 and TRBJ2-7; unclear D gene. Germline V gene data show CDR1 as DFQATT and CDR2 as SNEGSKA (reference sequence). This CDR3 contains 15 residues. Trimming cost V 2 bases and J 2 bases, with 16 bases left between them. CDR3 coding DNA: TGCAGTGCTAGAATCCTGGGGAATGGGACCTACGAGCAGTACTTC. Its protein is CSARILGNGTYEQYF.

In nucleotides, the CDR3 is TGTGCCAGCAGCTTACGAGTGGCTAGCTTCGGCAATGAGCAGTTCTTC. Translating gives CASSLRVASFGNEQFF. The V and J genes are TRBV7-8 and TRBJ2-1, with a possible D match to TRBD2 (5 bases). This CDR3 is 16 amino acids long. V was pared by 2 bases and J by 6 bases, with 17 bases between. Germline CDR1 is SGHVS and CDR2 is FQNEAQ.